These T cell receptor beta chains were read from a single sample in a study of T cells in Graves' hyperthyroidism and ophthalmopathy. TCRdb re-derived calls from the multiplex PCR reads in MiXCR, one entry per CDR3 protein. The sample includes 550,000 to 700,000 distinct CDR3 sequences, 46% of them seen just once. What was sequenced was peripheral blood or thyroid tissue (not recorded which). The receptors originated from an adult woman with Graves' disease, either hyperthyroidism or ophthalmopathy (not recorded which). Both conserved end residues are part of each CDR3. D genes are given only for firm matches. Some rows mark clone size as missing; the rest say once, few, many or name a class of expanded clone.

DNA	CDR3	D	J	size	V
TGCAGTGCTAGACCCGGGACAGCTAGCGGGAGACCCTACAATGAGCAGTTCTTC	CSARPGTASGRPYNEQFF	TRBD2	TRBJ2-1	-	TRBV20-1
TGTGCCAGCAATCGACTAGCGGGGATGGACCGGGACAGGATCTTCCTAAAGAACTTC	CASNRLAGMDRDRIFLKNF	TRBD2	TRBJ2-7	-	TRBV2
TGTGCCAGTGGGCGGGACAGGGGCTACGAGCAGTACTTC	CASGRDRGYEQYF	TRBD1	TRBJ2-7	-	TRBV11-2
TGTGCCATCAATCCTCACCCGAACACTGAAGCTTTCTTT	CAINPHPNTEAFF	-	TRBJ1-1	-	TRBV10-3
TGTGCCATCAGCCGGACAGGGGCATACGAGCAGTACTTC	CAISRTGAYEQYF	TRBD1	TRBJ2-7	-	TRBV10-3
TGTGCCAGCAGCCCCGGGGGGGGAATTGACGGGGAGCTGTTTTTT	CASSPGGGIDGELFF	TRBD2	TRBJ2-2	-	TRBV7-9
TGCAGCGTTGATCTTATCAGGTCGGAGACCCAGTACTTC	CSVDLIRSETQYF	-	TRBJ2-5	-	TRBV29-1
TGTGCCAGCAGTTGGCCGGGACACGAGACCCAGTACTTC	CASSWPGHETQYF	-	TRBJ2-5	-	TRBV12-3/TRBV12-4
TGTGACAGCAGCTTGAGGCAGGGGCGCGATTCACCCCTCCACTTT	CDSSLRQGRDSPLHF	-	TRBJ1-6	once	TRBV7-3
TGCAGTGCTAGAGTTAGACTAGCGGGAAAGGGCGAGCAGTACTTC	CSARVRLAGKGEQYF	TRBD2	TRBJ2-7	many	TRBV20-1
TGTGCCAGCAGCGAGACACCGTTGACTGGGGCCAACGTCCTGACTTTC	CASSETPLTGANVLTF	-	TRBJ2-6	few	TRBV7-3
TGTGCCAGCAGCCAACCCAAATCACCCCTCCACTTT	CASSQPKSPLHF	-	TRBJ1-6	-	TRBV9
TGTGCCAGCAGTTTCACCCAGGGGGCGAATCAGCCCCAGCATTTT	CASSFTQGANQPQHF	TRBD1	TRBJ1-5	many	TRBV2
TGTGCCAGCAGTCCCCAACGATTGGAAGCTTTCTTT	CASSPQRLEAFF	-	TRBJ1-1	many	TRBV28
TGTGCCAGTAGTATTTCTAGCGGGAGAACGTTCCCCTTCTACGAGCAGTACTTC	CASSISSGRTFPFYEQYF	TRBD2	TRBJ2-7	many	TRBV19
TGTGCCAGCAGCGAGGGGAGATCTCAGCCCCAGCATTTT	CASSEGRSQPQHF	-	TRBJ1-5	few	TRBV7-2
TGTGCCAGCAGCCAACCCAGGGGGGGCCAGAACTTC	CASSQPRGGQNF	-	TRBJ2-5	-	TRBV7-6
TGTGCCAGTAGTATAGATGCGACAGTAAAACAATCCTACGAGCAGTACTTC	CASSIDATVKQSYEQYF	-	TRBJ2-7	many	TRBV19
TGTGCCAGCAGCCAGACAAGTGAAGCTTTCTTT	CASSQTSEAFF	-	TRBJ1-1	-	TRBV7-2
TGCGCCAGCAGTGAGGTGACTAGCAGGGGCCAAGAGACCCAGTACTTC	CASSEVTSRGQETQYF	-	TRBJ2-5	-	TRBV10-2
TGTGCCAGCAGCCCGTGGGGGCCGCAGCCCCAGTACTTC	CASSPWGPQPQYF	-	TRBJ2-5	-	TRBV7-9
-	CASSVGSGTEAFF	-	TRBJ1-1	-	TRBV9
TGCGCCAGCAGTGAGACAACGGGACTAGCGGGGAGAGGGAACGAGCAGTACTTC	CASSETTGLAGRGNEQYF	TRBD2	TRBJ2-7	many	TRBV10-2
TGCAGTGCCCCCGGGACGAGGAACAATCAGCCCCAGCATTTT	CSAPGTRNNQPQHF	-	TRBJ1-5	many	TRBV20-1
TGTGCCAGCAGCGGGACTAGGGCGAACACCGGGGAGCTGTTTTTT	CASSGTRANTGELFF	TRBD2	TRBJ2-2	-	TRBV7-8
TGTGCCAGCAGCTTACTCCACCGCATTTCGGCCGGGGAGCTGTTTTTT	CASSLLHRISAGELFF	-	TRBJ2-2	few	TRBV11-2
TGTGCCACCAGCAGTTCTGTGGGAGTTGGCGAAAAACTGTTTTTT	CATSSSVGVGEKLFF	-	TRBJ1-4	-	TRBV15
TGTGCCAGCAGTTACGGCCCACAATATAGCAATCAGCCCCAGCATTTT	CASSYGPQYSNQPQHF	-	TRBJ1-5	-	TRBV28
TGTGCCGGCAGCTTTGGTGGAGAGACCCAGTACTTC	CAGSFGGETQYF	-	TRBJ2-5	-	TRBV7-2
TGCAGTGCTAGACTAGCGGGGGTCTCTGGGGCCAACGTCCTGACTTTC	CSARLAGVSGANVLTF	TRBD2	TRBJ2-6	-	TRBV20-1
TGCAGTGCGAGCTGGGTGACGAACACTGAAGCTTTCTTT	CSASWVTNTEAFF	-	TRBJ1-1	-	TRBV20-1
TGTGCCAGCAGTTCCTCTCATCTGGGGGTCGGAGAGACCCAGTACTTC	CASSSSHLGVGETQYF	-	TRBJ2-5	few	TRBV28